The T cell receptor (beta chain) under discussion was sequenced for a study of cytomegalovirus exposure and HLA in healthy donors. Study-wide points: CMV serostatus was the only immune exposure information that was available. Later work showed greater clonal expansion in HLA-associated TCR beta chains than in equally common others. Reportedly, diagnosis of cytomegalovirus status by the classifier showed high specificity and sensitivity.

A word on this clone: The antigen remains undetermined.

60 Vbeta and 13 Jbeta primers were used in PCR. Original methodology: Among the unique TCR beta chains that a later analysis counted, 75 million to 85 million in all, roughly 10 million were shared. Sequencing was performed with immunoSEQ multiplex PCR; in TCRdb, only in-frame clones are kept and a portion is missing. That table gives V, J and clone size, and the DNA gave D and trimming. In the table there are 150,000 to 180,000 clones, approximately 80% of which are singletons. The CDR3 runs 12 residues. Losses at the gene ends were 10 bases for V and 4 bases for J; bases not matched to a gene: 4. Germline CDR1 is MNHEY and CDR2 is SMNVEV (reference sequence).

Sequenced: PBMCs. The chain has TRBV27 and TRBJ1-5; 7 bases fit TRBD1. This sequence originates from a middle-aged woman in good health and CMV-seropositive. CDR3 DNA: TGTGCCACTAAGACAGGGAATCAGCCCCAGCATTTT. Protein sequence: CATKTGNQPQHF.